Sequencing of this T cell receptor (beta chain) was carried out in a study of response to subunit inactivated influenza vaccine. Study-wide points: That few new T cells are recruited by each seasonal influenza vaccination was the authors' suggestion.

This clonotype was seen many times. As yet, its antigen is unknown. This CDR3 is built from 12 residues. Trimming removed 2 bases at V and 9 bases at J, with 7 bases between. Germline CDR1 and CDR2: SGHTA and FQGNSA. TCRdb passed the RT-PCR reads through MiXCR, listing each CDR3 protein once. The table lists about 480,000 distinct CDR3 sequences, over 9.5% of them singletons. The sequences come from PBMCs from blood, collected more than 35 days after vaccination. The receptor was derived from a man aged 45 to 65 who received an inactivated influenza vaccine. The chain couples TRBV7-2 to TRBJ2-2; D call uncertain. CDR3 sequence: CASSLSTRELFF. The CDR3 DNA reads as TGTGCCAGCAGCTTATCAACTAGGGAGCTGTTTTTT.